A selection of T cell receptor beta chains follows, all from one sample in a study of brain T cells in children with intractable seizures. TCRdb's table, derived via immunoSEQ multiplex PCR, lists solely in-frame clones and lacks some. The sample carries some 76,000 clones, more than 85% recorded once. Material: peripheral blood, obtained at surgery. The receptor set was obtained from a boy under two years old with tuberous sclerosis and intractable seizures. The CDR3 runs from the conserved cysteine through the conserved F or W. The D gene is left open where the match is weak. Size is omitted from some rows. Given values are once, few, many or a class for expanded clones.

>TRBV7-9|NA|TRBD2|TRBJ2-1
TGTGCCAGCAGCTTAGTATCGCTAGCGGGCGTGCCCCTCTACAATGAGCAGTTCTTC
CASSLVSLAGVPLYNEQFF
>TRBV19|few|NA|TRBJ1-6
TGTGCCAGTAGTCAGGGCAAAGATTCACCCCTCCACTTT
CASSQGKDSPLHF
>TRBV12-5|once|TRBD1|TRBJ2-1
TGTGCTAGTGGTACGGGACAGGGTAACAATGAGCAGTTCTTC
CASGTGQGNNEQFF
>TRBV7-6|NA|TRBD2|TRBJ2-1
TGTGCCAGCAGCCCGGGACTAGCGGGTGGGAATGAGCAGTTCTTC
CASSPGLAGGNEQFF
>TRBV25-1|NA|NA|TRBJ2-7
TGTGCCAGCAGGGGATCAGACGAGCAGTACTTC
CASRGSDEQYF
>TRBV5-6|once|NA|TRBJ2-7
TGTGCCAGCAGCCCCCAGACTGAGGTCGAGCAGTACTTC
CASSPQTEVEQYF
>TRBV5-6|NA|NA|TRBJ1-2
TGTGCCAGCAGCTTGTATGCAGCCCCCTATGGCTACACCTTC
CASSLYAAPYGYTF
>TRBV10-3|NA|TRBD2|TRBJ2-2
TGTGCCATCAGTGCGAACGGGAGGACCCCGACCGGGGAGCTGTTTTTT
CAISANGRTPTGELFF
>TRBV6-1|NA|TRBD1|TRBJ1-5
TGTGCCAGCAGTGAAGAAAATGGCAGGGGGTTTCTGCCTATTTATCAGCCCCAGCATTTT
CASSEENGRGFLPIYQPQHF
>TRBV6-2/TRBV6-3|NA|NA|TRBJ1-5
TGTGCCAGCAGCTATCAGGGTTTTCAGCCCCAGCATTTT
CASSYQGFQPQHF
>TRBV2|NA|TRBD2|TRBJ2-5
TGTGCCAGCAGCGGGTCGTTAGCGGGAGGGATGGAGACCCAGTACTTC
CASSGSLAGGMETQYF
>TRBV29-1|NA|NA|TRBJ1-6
TGCAGCGTTGCCCTAGGGGGGGTTTATTCACCCCTCCACTTT
CSVALGGVYSPLHF
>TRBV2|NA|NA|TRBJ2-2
TGTGCCAGCAGACAGAACACCGGGGAGCTGTTTTTT
CASRQNTGELFF
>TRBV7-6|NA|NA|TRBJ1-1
TGTGCCAGCAGCTTTGGTCAGGCCTCTGAAGCTTTCTTT
CASSFGQASEAFF
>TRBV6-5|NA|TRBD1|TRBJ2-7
TGTGCCAGCAGTTACTCGGGACAGGGCTCCACCTACGAGCAGTACTTC
CASSYSGQGSTYEQYF
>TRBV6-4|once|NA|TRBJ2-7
TGTGCCAGCAGTGACGGATTTGGTCACGAGCAGTACTTC
CASSDGFGHEQYF
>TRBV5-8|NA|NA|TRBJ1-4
TGTGCCAGCAGCTTGGATTGGCAGGGCCGAGAAAAACTGTTTTTT
CASSLDWQGREKLFF
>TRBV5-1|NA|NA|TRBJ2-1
TGCGCCAGCTTCAAGACAGGCAATGAGCAGTTCTTC
CASFKTGNEQFF
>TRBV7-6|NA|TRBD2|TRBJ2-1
TGTGCCAGCAGCTTAGTTCCGGGGGAGGGCCCCTATGAGCAGTTCTTC
CASSLVPGEGPYEQFF
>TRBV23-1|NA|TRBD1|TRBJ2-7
TGCGCCAGCAGTCAATGTCTCCCTTGGTCCGGGACAGGGCGGCACGAGCAGTACTTC
CASSQCLPWSGTGRHEQYF
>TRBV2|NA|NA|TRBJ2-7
TGTGCCAGCAGTGGAAGGGCGACAGACCCCTACGAGCAGTACTTC
CASSGRATDPYEQYF
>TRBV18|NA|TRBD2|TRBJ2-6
TGTGCCAGCTCACAAAAAGGACTAGCGGGAGGCTCTGGGGCCAACGTCCTGACTTTC
CASSQKGLAGGSGANVLTF
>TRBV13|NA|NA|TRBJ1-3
TGTGCCAGCAGCTTCACGGACTCTGGAAACACCATATATTTT
CASSFTDSGNTIYF
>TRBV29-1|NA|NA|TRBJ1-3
TGCAGCGTTTGGGACACCTCCTCTGGAAACACCATATATTTT
CSVWDTSSGNTIYF
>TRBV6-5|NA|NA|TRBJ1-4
TGTGCCAGCAGTTACAGGTCGGCTAATGAAAAACTGTTTTTT
CASSYRSANEKLFF
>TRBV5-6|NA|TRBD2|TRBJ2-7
TGTGCCAGCAGCTTGGGGCTAGCGGATGGCGAGCAGTACTTC
CASSLGLADGEQYF
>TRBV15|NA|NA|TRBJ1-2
TGTGCCACCAGCAGCAGGGGAGACTATGGCTACACCTTC
CATSSRGDYGYTF
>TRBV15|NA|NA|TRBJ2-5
TGTGCCACCAGCAGAGAACTCGCGGGGAACCCGGAGACCCAGTACTTC
CATSRELAGNPETQYF
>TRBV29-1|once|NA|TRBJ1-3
TGCAGCGCAGGACCTAGCTCTGGAAACACCATATATTTT
CSAGPSSGNTIYF
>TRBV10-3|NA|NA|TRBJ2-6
TGTGCCATCAGTGAGTCTGGACACTCTGCTGGGGCCAACGTCCTGACTTTC
CAISESGHSAGANVLTF
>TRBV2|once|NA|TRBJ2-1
TGTGCCAGCAGTGCCTTTGAGCAGTTCTTC
CASSAFEQFF
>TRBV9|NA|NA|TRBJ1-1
TGTGCCAGCAAGGGAGAGATGAACACTGAAGCTTTCTTT
CASKGEMNTEAFF
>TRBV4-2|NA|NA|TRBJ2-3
TGTGCCAGCAGCCAAGAGGCCGGATCTACTAGCACAGATACGCAGTATTTT
CASSQEAGSTSTDTQYF
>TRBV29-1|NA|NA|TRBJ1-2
TGCAGCGTCCGGTGGAGGGCTGGCTACACCTTC
CSVRWRAGYTF
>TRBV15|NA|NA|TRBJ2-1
TGTGCCACCAGCAGAGAACGGGAGTCGACCGGGAATGAGCAGTTCTTC
CATSRERESTGNEQFF
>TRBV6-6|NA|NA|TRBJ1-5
TGTGCCAGCAGTTCCGACCGCAATCAGCCCCAGCATTTT
CASSSDRNQPQHF
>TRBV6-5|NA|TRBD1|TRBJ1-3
TGTGCCAGCAGTTACAGGGGGCCTGGAAACACCATATATTTT
CASSYRGPGNTIYF
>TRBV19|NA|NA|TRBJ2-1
TGTGCCAGTAGTACGTACAGGGTTCCCTACAATGAGCAGTTCTTC
CASSTYRVPYNEQFF
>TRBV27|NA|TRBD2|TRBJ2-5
TGTGCCAGCAAGGTCGGGTTACTGGCCAGCGGGGGGGAAGAGACCCAGTACTTC
CASKVGLLASGGEETQYF
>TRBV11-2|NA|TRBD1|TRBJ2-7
TGTGCCAGCAGCTCGGGACAGGGAAGGCTCGAGCAGTACTTC
CASSSGQGRLEQYF
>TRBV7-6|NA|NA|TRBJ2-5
TGTGCCAGCAGCTTAGATCGTGGGTCCGAGTACCAAGAGACCCAGTACTTC
CASSLDRGSEYQETQYF